Described below is a single T cell receptor (delta chain) sequence and its context. The antigen is unknown. This DNA's translation differs at residue 5 from TCRdb's protein, which comes from a much larger clone; a read error is likely, and the protein shown is translated from the DNA. CDR3 length equals 21 residues. V was pared by 4 bases and J by 0 bases, with 20 bases of the junction left unmatched. The germline gives CDR1 TSWWSYY, CDR2 QGS. Bulk repertoires came from Vgamma9/Vdelta2+ or Vdelta2-negative gammadelta T cells flow-sorted from PBMC. The record originates from a study of γδ T cells in repeated Plasmodium falciparum infection. Overall study: Malian children with intense seasonal malaria exposure were compared with matched Australian children. Malaria-naive adults were infected with P. falciparum NF54 four times over approximately 600 days. Study-level points and caveats: Repeated controlled infections reportedly drove waves of new clonotype selection in Vdelta2-negative, mostly Vdelta1+, gammadelta repertoires. Vdelta2-negative gammadelta repertoires appeared less diverse and less shared in Malian than Australian children.

TCRdb reanalysed the multiplex PCR reads with CATT. Altogether about 48,000 delta-chain clones are present, about 1.5% being singletons, with the ten largest covering 7.5% to 10%. This receptor was identified in a pool of human donors (malaria-infected and uninfected, not separated). Source material: gamma-delta T cells from blood. The rearrangement links TRDV1 to TRDJ1; TRDD3 aligns across 10 bases. The J gene, absent from TCRdb, was called here by matching the DNA to germline. CDR3 loop: CALGGPGLGRLGDLYTDKLIF. CDR3 sequence (DNA): TGTGCTCTTGGGGGACCCGGCCTAGGTAGACTGGGGGATCTGTACACCGATAAACTCATCTTT.